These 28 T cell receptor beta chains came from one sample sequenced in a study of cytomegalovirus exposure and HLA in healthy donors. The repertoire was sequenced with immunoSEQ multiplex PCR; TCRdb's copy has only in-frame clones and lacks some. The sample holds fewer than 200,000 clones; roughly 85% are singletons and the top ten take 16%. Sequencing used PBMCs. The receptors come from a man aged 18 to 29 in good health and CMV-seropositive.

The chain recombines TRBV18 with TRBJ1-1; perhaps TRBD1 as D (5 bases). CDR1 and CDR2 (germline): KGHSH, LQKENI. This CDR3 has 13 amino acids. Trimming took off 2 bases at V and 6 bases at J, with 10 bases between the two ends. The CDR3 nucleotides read TGTGCCAGCTCACCAGGGGCAGGTTCTGAAGCTTTCTTT. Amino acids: CASSPGAGSEAFF.

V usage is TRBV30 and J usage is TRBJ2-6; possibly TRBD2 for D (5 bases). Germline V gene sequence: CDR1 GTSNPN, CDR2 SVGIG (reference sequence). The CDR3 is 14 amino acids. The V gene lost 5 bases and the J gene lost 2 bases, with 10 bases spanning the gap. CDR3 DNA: TGTGCCTGGTCCAGAGGGCCTGGGGCCAACGTCCTGACTTTC. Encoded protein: CAWSRGPGANVLTF. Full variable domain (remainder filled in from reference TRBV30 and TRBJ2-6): SQTIHQWPATLVQPVGSPLSLECTVEGTSNPNLYWYRQAAGRGLQLLFYSVGIGQISSEVPQNLSASRPQDRQFILSSKKLLLSDSGFYLCAWSRGPGANVLTFGAGSRLTVL.

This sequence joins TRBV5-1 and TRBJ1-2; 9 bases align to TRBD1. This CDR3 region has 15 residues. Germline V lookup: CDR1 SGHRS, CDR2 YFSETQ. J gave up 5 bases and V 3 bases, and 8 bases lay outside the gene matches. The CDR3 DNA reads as TGCGCCAGCAGCTCGAATGACAGGGGGGAATATGGCTACACCTTC. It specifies CASSSNDRGEYGYTF. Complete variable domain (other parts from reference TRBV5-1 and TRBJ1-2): KAGVTQTPRYLIKTRGQQVTLSCSPISGHRSVSWYQQTPGQGLQFLFEYFSETQRNKGNFPGRFSGRQFSNSRSEMNVSTLELGDSALYLCASSSNDRGEYGYTFGSGTRLTVV.

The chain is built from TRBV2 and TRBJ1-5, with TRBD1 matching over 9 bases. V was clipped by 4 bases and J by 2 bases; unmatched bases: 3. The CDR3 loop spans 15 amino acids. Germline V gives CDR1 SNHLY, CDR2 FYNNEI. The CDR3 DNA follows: TGTGCCAGCAGTGTCGGGACAGGGCGCAATCAGCCCCAGCATTTT. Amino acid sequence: CASSVGTGRNQPQHF.

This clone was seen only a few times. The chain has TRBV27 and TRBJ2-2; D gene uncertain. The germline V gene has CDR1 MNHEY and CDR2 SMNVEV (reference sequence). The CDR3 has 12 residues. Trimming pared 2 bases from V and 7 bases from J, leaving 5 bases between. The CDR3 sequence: CASSLVGGELFF. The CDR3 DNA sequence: TGTGCCAGCAGTTTAGTCGGCGGGGAGCTGTTTTTT.

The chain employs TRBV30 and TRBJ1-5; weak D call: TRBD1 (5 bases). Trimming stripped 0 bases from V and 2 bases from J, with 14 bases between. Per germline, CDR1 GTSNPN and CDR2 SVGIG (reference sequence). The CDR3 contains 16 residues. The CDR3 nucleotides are TGTGCCTGGAGTGTCCAGGGCCCTTGGGGCAATCAGCCCCAGCATTTT. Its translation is CAWSVQGPWGNQPQHF.

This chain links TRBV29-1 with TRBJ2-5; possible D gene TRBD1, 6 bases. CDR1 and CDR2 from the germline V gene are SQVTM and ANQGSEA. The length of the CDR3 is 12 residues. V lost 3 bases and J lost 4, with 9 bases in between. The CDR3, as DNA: TGCAGCGTTGACAGGGGCCGAGAGACCCAGTACTTC. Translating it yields CSVDRGRETQYF.

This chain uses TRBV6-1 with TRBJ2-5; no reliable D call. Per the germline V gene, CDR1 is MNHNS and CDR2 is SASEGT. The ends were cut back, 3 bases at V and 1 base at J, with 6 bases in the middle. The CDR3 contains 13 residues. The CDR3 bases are TGTGCCAGCAGTGAGGTCAGCCAAGAGACCCAGTACTTC. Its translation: CASSEVSQETQYF.

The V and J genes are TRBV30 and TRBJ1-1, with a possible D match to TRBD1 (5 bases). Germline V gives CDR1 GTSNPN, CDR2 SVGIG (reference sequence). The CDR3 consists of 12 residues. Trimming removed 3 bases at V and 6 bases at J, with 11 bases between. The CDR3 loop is CAWSLWGAEAFF. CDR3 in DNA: TGTGCCTGGAGCTTATGGGGGGCTGAAGCTTTCTTT. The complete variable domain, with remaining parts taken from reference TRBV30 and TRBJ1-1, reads SQTIHQWPATLVQPVGSPLSLECTVEGTSNPNLYWYRQAAGRGLQLLFYSVGIGQISSEVPQNLSASRPQDRQFILSSKKLLLSDSGFYLCAWSLWGAEAFFGQGTRLTVV.

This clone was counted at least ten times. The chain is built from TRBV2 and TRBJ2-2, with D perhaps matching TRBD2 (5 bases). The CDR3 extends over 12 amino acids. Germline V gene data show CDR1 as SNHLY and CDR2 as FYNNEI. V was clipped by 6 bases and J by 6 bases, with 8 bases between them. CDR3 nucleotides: TGTGCCAGCAGACTAGGCTCCGGGGAGCTGTTTTTT. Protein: CASRLGSGELFF.

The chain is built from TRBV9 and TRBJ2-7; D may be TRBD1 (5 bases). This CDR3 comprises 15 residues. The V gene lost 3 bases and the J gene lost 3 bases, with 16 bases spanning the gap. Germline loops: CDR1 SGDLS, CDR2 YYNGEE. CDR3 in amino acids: CASSEGWGTGYEQYF. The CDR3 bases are TGTGCCAGCAGCGAGGGGTGGGGAACGGGCTACGAGCAGTACTTC.

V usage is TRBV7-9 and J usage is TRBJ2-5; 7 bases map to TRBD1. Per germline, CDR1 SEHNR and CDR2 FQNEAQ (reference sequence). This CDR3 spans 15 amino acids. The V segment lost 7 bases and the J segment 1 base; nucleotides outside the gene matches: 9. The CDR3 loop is CASITSGTAQETQYF. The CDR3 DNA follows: TGTGCCAGCATCACGTCAGGGACAGCCCAAGAGACCCAGTACTTC.

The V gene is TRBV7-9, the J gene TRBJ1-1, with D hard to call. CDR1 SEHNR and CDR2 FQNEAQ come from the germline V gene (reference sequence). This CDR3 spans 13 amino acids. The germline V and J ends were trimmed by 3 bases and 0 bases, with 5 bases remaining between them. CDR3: CASSFRVNTEAFF. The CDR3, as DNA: TGTGCCAGCAGCTTCCGGGTGAACACTGAAGCTTTCTTT.

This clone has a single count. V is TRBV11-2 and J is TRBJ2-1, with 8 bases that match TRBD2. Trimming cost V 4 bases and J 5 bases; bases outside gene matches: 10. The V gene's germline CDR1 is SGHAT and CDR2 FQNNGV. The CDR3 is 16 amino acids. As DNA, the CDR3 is TGTGCCAGCAGCTCGCACGGGGGGGAGGGGGACAATGAGCAGTTCTTC. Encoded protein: CASSSHGGEGDNEQFF.

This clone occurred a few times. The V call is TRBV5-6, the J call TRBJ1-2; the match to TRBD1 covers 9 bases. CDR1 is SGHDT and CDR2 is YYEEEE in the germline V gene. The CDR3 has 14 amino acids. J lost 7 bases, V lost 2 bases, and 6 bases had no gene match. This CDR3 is CASSLQGAGLGYTF. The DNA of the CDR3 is TGTGCCAGCAGCTTACAGGGGGCGGGTCTTGGCTACACCTTC.

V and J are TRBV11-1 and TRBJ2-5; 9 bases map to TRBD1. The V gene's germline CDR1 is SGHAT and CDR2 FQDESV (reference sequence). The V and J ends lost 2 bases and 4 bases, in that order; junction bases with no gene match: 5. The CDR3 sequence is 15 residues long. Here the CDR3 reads CASSLLQGAGETQYF. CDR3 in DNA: TGTGCCAGCAGCTTACTACAGGGGGCAGGAGAGACCCAGTACTTC.

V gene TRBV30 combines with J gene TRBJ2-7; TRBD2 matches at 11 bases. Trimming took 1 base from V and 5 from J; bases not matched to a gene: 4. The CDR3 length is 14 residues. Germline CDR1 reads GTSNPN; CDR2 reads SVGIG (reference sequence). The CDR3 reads CAWSGTSGRDEQYF. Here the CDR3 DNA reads TGTGCCTGGAGTGGGACTAGCGGGCGAGACGAGCAGTACTTC. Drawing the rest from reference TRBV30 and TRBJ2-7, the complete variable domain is SQTIHQWPATLVQPVGSPLSLECTVEGTSNPNLYWYRQAAGRGLQLLFYSVGIGQISSEVPQNLSASRPQDRQFILSSKKLLLSDSGFYLCAWSGTSGRDEQYFGPGTRLTVT.

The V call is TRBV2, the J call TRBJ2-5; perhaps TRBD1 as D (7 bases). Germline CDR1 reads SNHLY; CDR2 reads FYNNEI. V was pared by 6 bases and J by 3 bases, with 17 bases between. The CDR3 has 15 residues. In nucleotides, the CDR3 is TGTGCCAGCAGGGCGTCCCAGGGGGGCAAAGAGACCCAGTACTTC. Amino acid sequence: CASRASQGGKETQYF.

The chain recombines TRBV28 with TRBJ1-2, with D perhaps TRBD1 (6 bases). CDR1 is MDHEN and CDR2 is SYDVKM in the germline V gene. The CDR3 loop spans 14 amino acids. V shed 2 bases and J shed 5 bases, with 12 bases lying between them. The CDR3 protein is CASSLGAGVYGYTF. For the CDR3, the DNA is TGTGCCAGCAGTTTAGGGGCAGGGGTTTATGGCTACACCTTC.

The CDR3 is CASSLKAGRGLGGTDTQYF. CDR3 nucleotide sequence: TGTGCCAGCAGCTTGAAAGCTGGCCGGGGACTGGGAGGCACAGATACGCAGTATTTT. V gene TRBV5-4 combines with J gene TRBJ2-3, with D maybe TRBD2 (6 bases). V was cut by 1 base and J by 1 base, with 22 bases left in between. This CDR3 has 19 amino acids. Germline-derived CDR1 and CDR2 are SGHNT and YYREEE (reference sequence).

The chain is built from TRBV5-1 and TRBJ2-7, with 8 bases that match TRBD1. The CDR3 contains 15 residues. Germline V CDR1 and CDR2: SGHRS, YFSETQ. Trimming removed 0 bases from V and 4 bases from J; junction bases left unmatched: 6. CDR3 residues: CASSLAPDREYEQYF. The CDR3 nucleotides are TGCGCCAGCAGCTTGGCCCCGGACAGGGAGTACGAGCAGTACTTC.

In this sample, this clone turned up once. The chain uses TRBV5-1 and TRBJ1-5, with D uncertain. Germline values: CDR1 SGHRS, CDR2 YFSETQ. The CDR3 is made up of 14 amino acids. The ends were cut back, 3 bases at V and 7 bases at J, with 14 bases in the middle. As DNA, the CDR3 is TGCGCCAGCAGCTCCGGGGAGCGTGGCCAGCCCCAGCATTTT. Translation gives CASSSGERGQPQHF. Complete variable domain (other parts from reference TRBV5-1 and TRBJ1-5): KAGVTQTPRYLIKTRGQQVTLSCSPISGHRSVSWYQQTPGQGLQFLFEYFSETQRNKGNFPGRFSGRQFSNSRSEMNVSTLELGDSALYLCASSSGERGQPQHFGDGTRLSIL.

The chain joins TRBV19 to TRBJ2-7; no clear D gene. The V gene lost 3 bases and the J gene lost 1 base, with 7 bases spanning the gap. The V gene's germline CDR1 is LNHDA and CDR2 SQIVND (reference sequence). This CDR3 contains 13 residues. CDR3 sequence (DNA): TGTGCCAGTAGTATCGATGAGTCCTACGAGCAGTACTTC. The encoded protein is CASSIDESYEQYF.

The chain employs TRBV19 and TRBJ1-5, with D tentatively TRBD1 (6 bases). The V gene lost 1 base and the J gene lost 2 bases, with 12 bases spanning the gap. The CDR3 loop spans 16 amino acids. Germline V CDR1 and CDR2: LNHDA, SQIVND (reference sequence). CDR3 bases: TGTGCCAGTAGTATAGGTACAGGGTTTGGCAATCAGCCCCAGCATTTT. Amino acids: CASSIGTGFGNQPQHF.

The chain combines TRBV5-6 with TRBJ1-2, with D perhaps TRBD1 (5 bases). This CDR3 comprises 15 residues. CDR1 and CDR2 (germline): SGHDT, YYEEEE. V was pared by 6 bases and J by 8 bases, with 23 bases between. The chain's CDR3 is CASIERFYTGRGYTF. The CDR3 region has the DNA TGTGCCAGCATCGAACGTTTTTATACAGGACGCGGCTACACCTTC.

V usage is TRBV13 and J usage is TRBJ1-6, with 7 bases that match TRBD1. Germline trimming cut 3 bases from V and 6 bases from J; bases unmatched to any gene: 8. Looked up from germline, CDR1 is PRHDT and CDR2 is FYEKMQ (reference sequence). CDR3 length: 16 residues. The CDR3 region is CASSFKGGRPNSPLHF. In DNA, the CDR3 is TGTGCCAGCAGCTTTAAAGGGGGCAGACCTAATTCACCCCTCCACTTT.

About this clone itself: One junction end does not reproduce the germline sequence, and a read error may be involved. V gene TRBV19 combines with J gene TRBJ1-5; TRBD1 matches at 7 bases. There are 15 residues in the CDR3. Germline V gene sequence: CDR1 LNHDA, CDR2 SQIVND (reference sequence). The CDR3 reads CASSIDRASRQPQHF. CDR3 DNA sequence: TGTGCCAGTAGCATAGACAGGGCTTCCCGTCAGCCCCAGCATTTT. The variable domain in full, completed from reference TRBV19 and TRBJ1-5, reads DGGITQSPKYLFRKEGQNVTLSCEQNLNHDAMYWYRQDPGQGLRLIYYSQIVNDFQKGDIAEGYSVSREKKESFPLTVTSAQKNPTAFYLCASSIDRASRQPQHFGDGTRLSIL.

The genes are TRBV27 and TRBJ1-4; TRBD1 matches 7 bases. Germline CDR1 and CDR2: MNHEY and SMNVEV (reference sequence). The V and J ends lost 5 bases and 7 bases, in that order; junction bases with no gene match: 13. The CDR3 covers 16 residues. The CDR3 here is CASSDGQAPRGEKLFF. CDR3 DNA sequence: TGTGCCAGCAGTGACGGACAGGCCCCTCGGGGTGAAAAACTGTTTTTT.